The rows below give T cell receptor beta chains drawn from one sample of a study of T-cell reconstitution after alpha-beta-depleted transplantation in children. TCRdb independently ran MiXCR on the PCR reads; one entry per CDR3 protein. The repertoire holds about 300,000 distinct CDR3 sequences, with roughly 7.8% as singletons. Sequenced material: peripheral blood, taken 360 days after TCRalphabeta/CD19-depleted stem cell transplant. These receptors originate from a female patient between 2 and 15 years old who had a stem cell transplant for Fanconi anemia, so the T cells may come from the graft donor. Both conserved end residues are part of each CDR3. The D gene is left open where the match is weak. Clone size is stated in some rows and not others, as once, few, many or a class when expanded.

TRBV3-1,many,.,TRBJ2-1,CASSQDTPFFYNEQFF,TGTGCCAGCAGCCAAGATACCCCATTTTTTTACAATGAGCAGTTCTTC
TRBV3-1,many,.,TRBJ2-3,CASSQVGRTSTDTQYF,TGTGCCAGCAGCCAGGTTGGGAGAACTAGCACAGATACGCAGTATTTT
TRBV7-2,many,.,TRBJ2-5,CASSLVTSSGTQYF,TGTGCCAGCAGCTTAGTCACTAGCTCGGGGACCCAGTACTTC
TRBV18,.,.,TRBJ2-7,CASSLRLDEQYF,TGTGCCAGCTCGTTACGGCTAGACGAGCAGTACTTC
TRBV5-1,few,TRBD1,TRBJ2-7,CASSLSRDRVLYEQYF,TGCGCCAGCAGCTTGAGCCGGGACAGGGTCCTCTACGAGCAGTACTTC
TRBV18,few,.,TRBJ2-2,CASSPQPGELFF,TGTGCCAGCTCACCACAGCCCGGGGAGCTGTTTTTT
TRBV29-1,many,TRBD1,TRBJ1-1,CSADRGVLNTEAFF,TGCAGCGCAGACAGGGGGGTTTTGAACACTGAAGCTTTCTTT
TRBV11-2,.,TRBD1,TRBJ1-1,CASSPSPGGAGKAFF,TGTGCCAGCAGCCCCTCCCCAGGGGGCGCAGGTAAAGCTTTCTTT
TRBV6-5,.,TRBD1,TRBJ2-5,CASSYYRGYQETQYF,TGTGCCAGCAGTTACTACAGGGGATACCAAGAGACCCAGTACTTC
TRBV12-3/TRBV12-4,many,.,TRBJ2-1,CASSLSRHNEQFF,TGTGCCAGCAGCCTATCCCGGCACAATGAGCAGTTCTTC
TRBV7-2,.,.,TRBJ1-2,CASRTTPVGYGYTF,TGTGCCAGCAGAACGACGCCTGTAGGATATGGCTACACCTTC
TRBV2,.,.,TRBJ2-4,CASSGLRGAGNIQYF,TGTGCCAGCAGTGGCCTCAGGGGCGCCGGAAACATTCAGTACTTC
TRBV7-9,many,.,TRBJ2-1,CASSLDRVSLGEQFF,TGTGCCAGCAGCTTAGACAGGGTATCTCTTGGTGAGCAGTTCTTC
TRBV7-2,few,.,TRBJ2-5,CASSSGQLGTQYF,TGTGCCAGCAGCTCCGGACAGTTGGGGACCCAGTACTTC
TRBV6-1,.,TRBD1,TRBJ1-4,CASRRGTAATNEKLFF,TGTGCCAGCAGGCGCGGGACAGCTGCAACTAATGAAAAACTGTTTTTT
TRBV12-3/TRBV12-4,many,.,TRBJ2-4,CASSFGGGSLAKNIQYF,TGTGCCAGCAGTTTTGGCGGGGGCTCCCTAGCCAAAAACATTCAGTACTTC
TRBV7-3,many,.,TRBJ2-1,CASSLTSPNNEQFF,TGTGCCAGCAGCCTTACTAGCCCTAACAATGAGCAGTTCTTC
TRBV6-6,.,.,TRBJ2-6,CASSALGRISGANVLTF,TGTGCCAGCAGCGCACTCGGGAGAATCTCTGGGGCCAACGTCCTGACTTTC
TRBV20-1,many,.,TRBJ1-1,CSASSPAPGAFF,TGCAGTGCTAGTTCTCCAGCGCCGGGAGCTTTCTTT
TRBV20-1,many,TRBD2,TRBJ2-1,CSADRASGGLNEQFF,TGCAGTGCTGACCGAGCTAGCGGGGGGCTCAATGAGCAGTTCTTC
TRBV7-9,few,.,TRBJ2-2,CASSPQGLAGELFF,TGTGCCAGCAGCCCTCAGGGTTTGGCCGGGGAGCTGTTTTTT
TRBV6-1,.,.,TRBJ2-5,CASSRTFQETQYF,TGTGCCAGCAGTCGGACATTCCAAGAGACCCAGTACTTC
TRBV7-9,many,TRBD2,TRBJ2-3,CASSLSTSGGTDTQYF,TGTGCCAGCAGCTTGTCGACTAGCGGGGGCACAGATACGCAGTATTTT
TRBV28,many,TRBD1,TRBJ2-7,CASSLGGGTGYSYEQYF,TGTGCCAGCAGTTTAGGGGGTGGGACAGGCTACTCCTACGAGCAGTACTTC
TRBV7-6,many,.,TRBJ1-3,CASSLGGSQISGNTIYF,TGTGCCAGCAGCTTAGGAGGGTCGCAAATCTCTGGAAACACCATATATTTT
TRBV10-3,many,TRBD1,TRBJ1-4,CAISEVSQGDRKLFF,TGTGCCATCAGTGAAGTGTCTCAGGGGGATAGAAAACTGTTTTTT
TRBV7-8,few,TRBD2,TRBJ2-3,CASSFGGGVGTDTQYF,TGTGCCAGCAGCTTCGGGGGGGGGGTTGGCACAGATACGCAGTATTTT
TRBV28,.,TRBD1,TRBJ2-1,CATATQQGDNEQFF,TGTGCCACCGCTACCCAACAGGGGGACAATGAGCAGTTCTTC
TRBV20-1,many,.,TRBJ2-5,CSASVGPGYWEETQYF,TGCAGTGCTAGCGTCGGGCCAGGGTATTGGGAAGAGACCCAGTACTTC
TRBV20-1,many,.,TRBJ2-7,CSARDSRTYEQYF,TGCAGTGCTAGAGATTCAAGGACCTACGAGCAGTACTTC
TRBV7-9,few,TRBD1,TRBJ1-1,CASSLDRTGGNTEAFF,TGTGCCAGCAGCTTGGACCGTACAGGGGGAAACACTGAAGCTTTCTTT
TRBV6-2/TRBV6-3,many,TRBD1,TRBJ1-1,CASTDRVTEAFF,TGTGCCAGCACGGACAGGGTCACTGAAGCTTTCTTT
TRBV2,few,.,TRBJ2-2,CASSIEQGSGELFF,TGTGCCAGCAGTATAGAACAGGGTTCCGGGGAGCTGTTTTTT
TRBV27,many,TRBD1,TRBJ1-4,CASRHRGLKKLFF,TGTGCCAGCAGACACAGGGGGCTGAAAAAACTGTTTTTT
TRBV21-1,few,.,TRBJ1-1,CASSPPPGNSISSEAFF,TGTGCCAGCAGCCCCCCCCCGGGGAACAGCATCTCTTCTGAAGCTTTCTTT
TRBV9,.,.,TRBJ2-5,CASSGQDEETQYF,TGTGCCAGCAGCGGGCAGGACGAAGAGACCCAGTACTTC
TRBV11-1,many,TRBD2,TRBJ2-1,CASSPTTSGGSIYNEQFF,TGTGCCAGCAGCCCGACGACTAGCGGGGGGTCCATTTACAATGAGCAGTTCTTC
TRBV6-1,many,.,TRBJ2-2,CASSESPYLSGELFF,TGTGCCAGCAGTGAATCCCCGTATCTATCCGGGGAGCTGTTTTTT
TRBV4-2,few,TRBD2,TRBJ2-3,CASSQEQPGLGFPDTQYF,TGTGCCAGCAGCCAAGAACAGCCGGGACTAGGATTCCCAGATACGCAGTATTTT
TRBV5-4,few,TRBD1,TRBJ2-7,CASSVVPGQGGYEQYF,TGTGCCAGCAGCGTCGTCCCGGGACAGGGTGGTTACGAGCAGTACTTC
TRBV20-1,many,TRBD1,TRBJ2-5,CSARRETGQETQYF,TGCAGTGCTAGAAGGGAGACAGGGCAAGAGACCCAGTACTTC
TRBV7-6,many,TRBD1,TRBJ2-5,CASSLPRTGSPTLQETQYF,TGTGCCAGCAGCTTACCCCGGACAGGTTCCCCCACCCTGCAAGAGACCCAGTACTTC
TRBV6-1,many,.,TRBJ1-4,CASSAGSEKLFF,TGTGCCAGCAGTGCAGGGTCTGAAAAACTGTTTTTT
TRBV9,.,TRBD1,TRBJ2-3,CASSGTGTATDTQYF,TGTGCCAGCAGCGGTACCGGGACAGCAACAGATACGCAGTATTTT
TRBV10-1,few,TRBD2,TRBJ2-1,CATPGLGNNEQFF,TGCGCCACTCCGGGACTAGGCAACAATGAGCAGTTCTTC
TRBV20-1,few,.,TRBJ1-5,CSARLRGWSNQPQHF,TGCAGTGCTAGGTTGAGGGGTTGGAGCAATCAGCCCCAGCATTTT